Below are 12 T cell receptor beta chains sequenced from a single sample in a study of T cells in Graves' hyperthyroidism and ophthalmopathy. What was amplified from RNA transcripts were TCR beta CDR3 regions. A first-round RT-PCR of the TCR CDR3 used the HTBI primer set. TCRdb called the multiplex PCR reads again in MiXCR, with one record for every CDR3 protein. The sample includes roughly 500,000 distinct CDR3 sequences, roughly a sixth of them seen just once. The specimen was blood. These receptor sequences come from a woman under 40 with Graves' ophthalmopathy.

Many counts were recorded for this clonotype. This chain links TRBV6-1 with TRBJ2-1; 10 bases are a match to TRBD2. Per the germline V gene, CDR1 is MNHNS and CDR2 is SASEGT. The CDR3 is 17 amino acids. V lost 5 bases to trimming and J lost 2 bases; unmatched junction nucleotides: 9. This CDR3 reads CASSYALAGAPYNEQFF. DNA of the CDR3: TGTGCCAGCAGTTACGCGCTAGCGGGAGCCCCCTACAATGAGCAGTTCTTC.

This clonotype was counted ten times or more. The chain links TRBV7-2 to TRBJ2-7, with a possible D match to TRBD2 (6 bases). This CDR3 is 15 amino acids long. Trimming took off 4 bases at V and 2 bases at J, with 15 bases between the two ends. CDR1 and CDR2 (germline): SGHTA, FQGNSA. The CDR3 here is CASSSLEGATYEQYF. The CDR3 DNA reads TGTGCCAGCAGCTCGCTGGAGGGAGCGACCTACGAGCAGTACTTC.

This clonotype was counted between two and nine times. The rearrangement joins TRBV12-3 or TRBV12-4 to TRBJ1-2, with a weak D call TRBD1 (5 bases). The CDR3 covers 13 residues. Deletions cut 5 bases from V and 3 bases from J, with 10 bases between. The CDR3 here is CASSLRQHYGYTF. The CDR3 nucleotides are TGTGCCAGCAGTCTCAGACAGCACTATGGCTACACCTTC.

This clonotype was counted only a few times. The chain employs TRBV15 and TRBJ1-2; D remains unclear. V was pared by 3 bases and J by 4 bases, with 3 bases between. Germline V CDR1 and CDR2: LNHNV, YYDKDF (reference sequence). The CDR3 sequence is 11 residues long. The CDR3 loop is CATSRAYGYTF. The CDR3, as DNA: TGTGCCACCAGCAGGGCCTATGGCTACACCTTC.

This clonotype came up a few times. The CDR3 DNA reads TGTGCCAGCAGCTTTGATGCTAGCGAGTTCACAGATACGCAGTATTTT. Protein: CASSFDASEFTDTQYF. The chain joins TRBV7-9 to TRBJ2-3, with a tentative D call TRBD2 (6 bases). Trimming took 3 bases from V and 2 from J, leaving 15 bases between them. This CDR3 comprises 16 residues. The germline gives CDR1 SEHNR, CDR2 FQNEAQ (reference sequence).

This clonotype was seen many times. The V and J genes are TRBV9 and TRBJ2-7, with 13 bases that match TRBD2. V gave up 4 bases and J gave up 9 bases; unmatched junction bases: 13. Germline values: CDR1 SGDLS, CDR2 YYNGEE. CDR3 length: 16 residues. Here the CDR3 reads CASSPRPGTSGIRQYF. For the CDR3, the DNA is TGTGCCAGCAGCCCTCGTCCCGGGACTAGCGGGATCCGGCAGTACTTC.

This chain joins TRBV11-2 and TRBJ2-7, with TRBD1 identical over 7 bases. The length of the CDR3 is 15 residues. J lost 2 bases, V lost 2 bases, and 6 bases had no gene match. The germline gives CDR1 SGHAT, CDR2 FQNNGV. The CDR3 spells CASSLSPQGAYEQYF. The CDR3 nucleotides are TGTGCCAGCAGCTTAAGTCCCCAGGGGGCCTACGAGCAGTACTTC.

This clonotype was recorded a few times. The chain joins TRBV5-4 to TRBJ2-3; 10 positions match TRBD1. Germline V lookup: CDR1 SGHNT, CDR2 YYREEE (reference sequence). The V segment lost 3 bases and the J segment 4 bases; nucleotides outside the gene matches: 11. The CDR3 sequence is 17 residues long. The CDR3 region has the DNA TGTGCCAGCAGCTCCGGGACAGGGGCCGAGGGCCCAGATACGCAGTATTTT. Translated, it gives CASSSGTGAEGPDTQYF.

The chain joins TRBV20-1 to TRBJ2-2, with a tentative D call TRBD2 (6 bases). The CDR3 is 14 residues long. Trimming took 6 bases from V and 5 from J, leaving 16 bases between them. Germline V gives CDR1 DFQATT, CDR2 SNEGSKA (reference sequence). The CDR3: CSALYRGRTGELFF. In nucleotides, the CDR3 is TGCAGTGCCCTGTATCGGGGGAGAACCGGGGAGCTGTTTTTT.

In its sample, this clonotype was seen many times. This rearrangement joins TRBV6-2 or TRBV6-3 to TRBJ2-1, with D maybe TRBD2 (5 bases). The V and J ends lost 6 bases and 0 bases respectively, with 12 bases between them. Germline V CDR1 and CDR2: MNHEY, SVGEGT. This CDR3 region has 15 residues. The CDR3 nucleotides are TGTGCCAGCAGGACGAGTGGGAGCTCCTACAATGAGCAGTTCTTC. This gives the protein CASRTSGSSYNEQFF.

This clonotype was observed at least ten times. The rearrangement links TRBV12-3 or TRBV12-4 to TRBJ2-3; tentatively, D is TRBD1 or TRBD2 (5 bases each). The CDR3 is 14 amino acids. Trimming pared 4 bases from V and 4 bases from J, leaving 12 bases between. CDR3 amino acids: CASSSGTGSDTQYF. As DNA, the CDR3 is TGTGCCAGCAGTTCCGGGACGGGGTCAGATACGCAGTATTTT.

The rearrangement uses TRBV7-9 and TRBJ1-1; TRBD1 aligns across 8 bases. This CDR3 region has 13 residues. The germline V gene has CDR1 SEHNR and CDR2 FQNEAQ (reference sequence). With V trimmed by 4 bases and J by 8 bases, 6 bases remained unmatched. CDR3 sequence reads: CASSYMTGAEAFF. For the CDR3, the DNA is TGTGCCAGCAGCTATATGACAGGGGCGGAAGCTTTCTTT.